One and the same sample provided the 5 T cell receptor beta chains below, sequenced in a study of blood T cell repertoires in COVID-19. Produced via immunoSEQ multiplex PCR; TCRdb's table is partial and in-frame only. The data hold about 43,000 clones, with around 87% observed a single time. The sequenced sample was peripheral blood. The receptors were sampled from a woman older than 75 with active COVID-19.

The chain uses TRBV7-9 and TRBJ1-1; the match to TRBD1 covers 8 bases. J was trimmed by 5 bases and V by 5 bases; bases with no gene match: 7. Germline V gene lookup returns CDR1 SEHNR and CDR2 FQNEAQ (reference sequence). The CDR3 loop spans 14 amino acids. The CDR3 spells CASSPTGEKTEAFF. In DNA form, the CDR3 reads TGTGCCAGCAGCCCGACAGGGGAAAAGACTGAAGCTTTCTTT.

CDR3 bases: TGTGCCAGCAGTAGGACTAGCGGGGTGTACGAGCAGTACTTC. Amino acid sequence: CASSRTSGVYEQYF. The J gene is TRBJ2-7, the V gene TRBV6-6, with 12 positions matching TRBD2. V was clipped by 5 bases and J by 4 bases; unmatched bases: 3. The CDR3 loop spans 14 amino acids. The germline V gene encodes CDR1 MNHNY and CDR2 SVGAGI (reference sequence).

The rearrangement links TRBV5-1 to TRBJ2-1, with TRBD2 matching 12 bases. This CDR3 region has 19 residues. Germline values: CDR1 SGHRS, CDR2 YFSETQ. V lost 0 bases, J lost 1 base, and 8 bases stayed unmatched. CDR3 in DNA: TGCGCCAGCAGCTTGGCGGCTAGCGGGGGGGTTTTATCCTACAATGAGCAGTTCTTC. Its protein product is CASSLAASGGVLSYNEQFF.

The CDR3 is CASSVAGNTEAFF. In DNA form, the CDR3 reads TGTGCCAGCAGTGTCGCAGGGAACACTGAAGCTTTCTTT. The J gene is TRBJ1-1, the V gene TRBV25-1; D is unclear. The CDR3 runs 13 residues. Germline V CDR1 and CDR2: MGHDK, SYGVNS. V lost 4 bases and J 1 base, leaving 7 bases between the germline ends.

This chain uses TRBV10-2 with TRBJ2-7; TRBD1 is a possible D gene (6 bases). Germline CDR1 WSHSY, CDR2 SAAADI. The CDR3 covers 14 residues. V lost 6 bases and J lost 3, with 15 bases in between. Written as DNA, the CDR3 is TGCGCCAGCAGGGCGACAGGTATAATCTACGAGCAGTACTTC. It yields the protein CASRATGIIYEQYF.